The following is a T cell receptor beta chain sequence with its context. Its antigen is unknown. TCRdb re-called the RT-PCR reads through MiXCR, storing one row per CDR3 protein. Here the sample spans 530,000 or so distinct CDR3 sequences, about 12% being singletons. These data originate in a study of response to subunit inactivated influenza vaccine. Notes on the study in general: There was a suggestion from the authors that each seasonal influenza vaccination recruits few new T cells.

V lost 3 bases and J lost 14, with 19 bases in between. The length of the CDR3 is 13 residues. CDR1 is MDHEN, CDR2 SYDVKM, per germline. This receptor was taken from a man over 45 who received an inactivated influenza vaccine. Sequenced material: PBMCs from blood, taken on the day of vaccination. The chain links TRBV28 to TRBJ2-5; D possibly corresponds to TRBD1 (6 bases). CDR3 in amino acids: CASSFRGPGFGYF. Written as DNA, the CDR3 is TGTGCCAGCAGTTTCAGGGGACCCGGCTTTGGTTACTTC.